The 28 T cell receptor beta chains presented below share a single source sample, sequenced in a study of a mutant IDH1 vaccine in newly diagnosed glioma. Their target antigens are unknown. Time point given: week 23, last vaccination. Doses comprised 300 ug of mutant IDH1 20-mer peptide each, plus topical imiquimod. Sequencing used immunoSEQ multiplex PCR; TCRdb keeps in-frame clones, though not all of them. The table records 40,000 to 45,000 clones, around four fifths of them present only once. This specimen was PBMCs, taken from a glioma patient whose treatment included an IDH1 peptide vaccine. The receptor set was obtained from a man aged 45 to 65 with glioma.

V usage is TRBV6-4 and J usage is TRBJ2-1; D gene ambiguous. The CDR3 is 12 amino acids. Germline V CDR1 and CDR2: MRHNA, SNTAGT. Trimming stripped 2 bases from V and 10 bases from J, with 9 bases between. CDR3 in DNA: TGTGCCAGCAGTGACGCGGACGGCGAGCAGTTCTTC. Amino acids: CASSDADGEQFF.

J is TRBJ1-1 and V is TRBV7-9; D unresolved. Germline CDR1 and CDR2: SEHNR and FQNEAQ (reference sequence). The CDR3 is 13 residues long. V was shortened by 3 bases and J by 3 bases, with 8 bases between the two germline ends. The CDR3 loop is CASSFQRDTEAFF. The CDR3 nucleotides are TGTGCCAGCAGCTTCCAGAGGGACACTGAAGCTTTCTTT.

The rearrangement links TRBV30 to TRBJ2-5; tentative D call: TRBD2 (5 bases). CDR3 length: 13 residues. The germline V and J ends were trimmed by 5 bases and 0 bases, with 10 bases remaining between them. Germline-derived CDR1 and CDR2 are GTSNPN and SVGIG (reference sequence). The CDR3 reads CAWARANQETQYF. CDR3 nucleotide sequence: TGTGCCTGGGCGAGGGCTAACCAAGAGACCCAGTACTTC.

The CDR3 DNA is TGCGCCAGCAGCTTAAGGCCCCCGATCGGGACCGATAACACTGAAGCTTTCTTT. This sequence encodes CASSLRPPIGTDNTEAFF. This chain links TRBV4-1 with TRBJ1-1, with D perhaps matching TRBD1 (5 bases). In germline, CDR1 is MGHRA, CDR2 YSYEKL. The CDR3 sequence is 18 residues long. Trimming took 5 bases from V and 2 from J, leaving 24 bases between them.

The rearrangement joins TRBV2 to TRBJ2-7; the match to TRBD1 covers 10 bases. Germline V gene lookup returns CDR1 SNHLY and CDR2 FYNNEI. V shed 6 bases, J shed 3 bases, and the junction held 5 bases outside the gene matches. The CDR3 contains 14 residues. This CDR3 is CASRPGQGIYEQYF. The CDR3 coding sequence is TGTGCCAGCAGACCGGGACAGGGGATCTACGAGCAGTACTTC.

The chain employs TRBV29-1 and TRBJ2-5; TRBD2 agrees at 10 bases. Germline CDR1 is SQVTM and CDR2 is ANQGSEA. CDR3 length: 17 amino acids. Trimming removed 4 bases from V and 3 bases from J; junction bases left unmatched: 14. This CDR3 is CSVVFVGGLAGEETQYF. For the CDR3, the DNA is TGCAGCGTTGTGTTCGTAGGGGGGCTAGCGGGGGAAGAGACCCAGTACTTC. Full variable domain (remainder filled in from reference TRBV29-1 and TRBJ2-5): SAVISQKPSRDICQRGTSLTIQCQVDSQVTMMFWYRQQPGQSLTLIATANQGSEATYESGFVIDKFPISRPNLTFSTLTVSNMSPEDSSIYLCSVVFVGGLAGEETQYFGPGTRLLVL.

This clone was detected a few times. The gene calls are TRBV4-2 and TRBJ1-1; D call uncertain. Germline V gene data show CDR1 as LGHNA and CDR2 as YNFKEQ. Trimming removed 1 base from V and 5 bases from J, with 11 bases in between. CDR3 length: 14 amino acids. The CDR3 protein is CASSQVTGGTEAFF. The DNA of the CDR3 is TGTGCCAGCAGCCAAGTTACGGGCGGGACTGAAGCTTTCTTT.

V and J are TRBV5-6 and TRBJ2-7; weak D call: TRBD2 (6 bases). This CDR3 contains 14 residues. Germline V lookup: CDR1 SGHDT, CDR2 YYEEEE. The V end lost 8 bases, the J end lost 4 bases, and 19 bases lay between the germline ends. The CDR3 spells CASSLAGSVYEQYF. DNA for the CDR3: TGTGCCAGTTCACTTGCGGGGTCCGTGTACGAGCAGTACTTC.

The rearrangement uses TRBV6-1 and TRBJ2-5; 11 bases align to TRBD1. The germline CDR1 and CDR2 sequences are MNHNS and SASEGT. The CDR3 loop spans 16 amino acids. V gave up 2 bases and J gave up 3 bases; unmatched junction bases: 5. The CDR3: CASSERTGGLKETQYF. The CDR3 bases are TGTGCCAGCAGTGAAAGGACAGGGGGCCTAAAAGAGACCCAGTACTTC.

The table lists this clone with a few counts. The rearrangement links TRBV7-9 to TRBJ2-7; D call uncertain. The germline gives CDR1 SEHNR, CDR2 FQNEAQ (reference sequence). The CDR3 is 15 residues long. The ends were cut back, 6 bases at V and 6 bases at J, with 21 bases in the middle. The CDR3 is CASSPNLLYSFEQYF. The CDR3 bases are TGTGCCAGCAGTCCGAATCTCCTTTATTCATTCGAGCAGTACTTC.

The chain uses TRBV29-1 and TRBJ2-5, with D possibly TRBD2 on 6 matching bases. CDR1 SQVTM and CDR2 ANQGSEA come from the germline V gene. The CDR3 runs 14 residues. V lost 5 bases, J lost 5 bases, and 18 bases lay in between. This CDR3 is CSVSGRGKGETQYF. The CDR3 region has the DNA TGCAGCGTTTCGGGCCGGGGGAAAGGGGAGACCCAGTACTTC.

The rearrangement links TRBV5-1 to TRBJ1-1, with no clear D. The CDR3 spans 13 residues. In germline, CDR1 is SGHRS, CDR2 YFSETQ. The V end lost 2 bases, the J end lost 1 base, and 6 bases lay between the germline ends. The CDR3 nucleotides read TGCGCCAGCAGCTTTCGGGAGAACACTGAAGCTTTCTTT. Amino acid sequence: CASSFRENTEAFF.

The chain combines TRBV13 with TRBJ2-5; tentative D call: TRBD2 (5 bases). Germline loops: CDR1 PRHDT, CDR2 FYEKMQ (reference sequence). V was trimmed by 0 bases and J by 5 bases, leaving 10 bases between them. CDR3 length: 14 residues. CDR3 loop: CASSLGRPGETQYF. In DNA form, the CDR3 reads TGTGCCAGCAGCTTAGGAAGACCGGGGGAGACCCAGTACTTC.

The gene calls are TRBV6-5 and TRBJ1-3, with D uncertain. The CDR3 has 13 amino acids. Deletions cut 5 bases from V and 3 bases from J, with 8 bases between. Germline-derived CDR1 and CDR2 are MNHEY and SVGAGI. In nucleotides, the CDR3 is TGTGCCAGCAGTCTTGTAGGTGGAAACACCATATATTTT. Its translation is CASSLVGGNTIYF.

In nucleotides, the CDR3 is TGTGCCAGTATCGGGGCGCCGATGAACACTGAAGCTTTCTTT. Translation: CASIGAPMNTEAFF. This chain links TRBV19 with TRBJ1-1, with a weak D call TRBD1 (5 bases). Between the trimmed V and J ends, which lost 7 bases and 0 bases, there was a span of 12 bases. Looked up from germline, CDR1 is LNHDA and CDR2 is SQIVND (reference sequence). CDR3 length equals 14 residues.

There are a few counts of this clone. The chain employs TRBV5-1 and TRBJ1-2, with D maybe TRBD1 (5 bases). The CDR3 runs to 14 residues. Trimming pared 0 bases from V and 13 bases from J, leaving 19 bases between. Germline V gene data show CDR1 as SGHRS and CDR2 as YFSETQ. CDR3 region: CASSLESGAGFFTF. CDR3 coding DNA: TGCGCCAGCAGCTTGGAATCTGGGGCGGGCTTTTTCACCTTC.

CDR3 coding DNA: TGTGCCAGCAGTGAAGCGGGGGGTTCAAAAAACATTCAGTACTTC. It codes for CASSEAGGSKNIQYF. The rearrangement joins TRBV6-1 to TRBJ2-4, with a weak D call TRBD2 (6 bases). V was shortened by 0 bases and J by 4 bases, with 10 bases between the two germline ends. CDR1 MNHNS and CDR2 SASEGT come from the germline V gene. The CDR3 spans 15 residues.

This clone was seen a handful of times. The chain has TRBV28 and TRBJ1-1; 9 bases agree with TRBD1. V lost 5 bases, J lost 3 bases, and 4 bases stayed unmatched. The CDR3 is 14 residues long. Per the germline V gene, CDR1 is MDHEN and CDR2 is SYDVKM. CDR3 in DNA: TGTGCCAGCAGTCCGGGACAGGGCTACACTGAAGCTTTCTTT. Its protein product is CASSPGQGYTEAFF.

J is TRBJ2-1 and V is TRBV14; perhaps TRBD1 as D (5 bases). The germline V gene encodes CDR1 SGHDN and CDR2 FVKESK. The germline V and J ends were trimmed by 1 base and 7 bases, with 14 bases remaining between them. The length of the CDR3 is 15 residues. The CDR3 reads CASSQVQGMGNEQFF. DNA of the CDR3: TGTGCCAGCAGCCAAGTTCAGGGAATGGGAAATGAGCAGTTCTTC.

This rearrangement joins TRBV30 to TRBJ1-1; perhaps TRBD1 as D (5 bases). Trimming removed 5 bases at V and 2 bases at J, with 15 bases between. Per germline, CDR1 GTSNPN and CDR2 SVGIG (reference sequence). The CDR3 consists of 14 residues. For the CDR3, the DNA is TGTGCCTGGTGCCCCGGGGCTTTTAACACTGAAGCTTTCTTT. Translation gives CAWCPGAFNTEAFF.

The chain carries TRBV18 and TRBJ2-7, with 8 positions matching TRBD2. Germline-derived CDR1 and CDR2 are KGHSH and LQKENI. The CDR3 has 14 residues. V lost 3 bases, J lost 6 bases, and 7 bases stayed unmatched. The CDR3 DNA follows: TGTGCCAGCTCACCCATAAGCGGGGGAGGCGAGCAGTACTTC. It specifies CASSPISGGGEQYF.

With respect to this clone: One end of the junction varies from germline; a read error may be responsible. Written as DNA, the CDR3 is TGCGCCAGCAGCCAAGATATAGAGAATTCACCCCTCCACTTT. Translated: CASSQDIENSPLHF. The chain links TRBV7-9 to TRBJ1-6, with D uncertain. The CDR3 consists of 14 residues. Germline lookup yields CDR1 SEHNR and CDR2 FQNEAQ (reference sequence).

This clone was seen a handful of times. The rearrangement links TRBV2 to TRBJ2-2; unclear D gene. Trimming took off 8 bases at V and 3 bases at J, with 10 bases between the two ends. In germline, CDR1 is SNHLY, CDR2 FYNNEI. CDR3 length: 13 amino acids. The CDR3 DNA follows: TGTGCCAGCCTCTCTCATCACACCGGGGAGCTGTTTTTT. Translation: CASLSHHTGELFF.

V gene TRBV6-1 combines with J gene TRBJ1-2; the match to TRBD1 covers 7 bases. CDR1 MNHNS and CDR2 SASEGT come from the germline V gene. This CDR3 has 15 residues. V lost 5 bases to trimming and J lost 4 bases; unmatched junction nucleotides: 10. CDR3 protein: CASSLRDSVPYGYTF. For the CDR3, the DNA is TGTGCCAGCAGTTTAAGGGACAGCGTACCCTATGGCTACACCTTC.

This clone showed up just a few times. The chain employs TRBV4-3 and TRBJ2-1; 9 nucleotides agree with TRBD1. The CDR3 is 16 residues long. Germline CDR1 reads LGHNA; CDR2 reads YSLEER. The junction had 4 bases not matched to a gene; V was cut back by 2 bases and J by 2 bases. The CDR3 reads CASSQRGDRAYNEQFF. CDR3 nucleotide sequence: TGCGCCAGCAGCCAAAGGGGGGACAGGGCCTACAATGAGCAGTTCTTC.

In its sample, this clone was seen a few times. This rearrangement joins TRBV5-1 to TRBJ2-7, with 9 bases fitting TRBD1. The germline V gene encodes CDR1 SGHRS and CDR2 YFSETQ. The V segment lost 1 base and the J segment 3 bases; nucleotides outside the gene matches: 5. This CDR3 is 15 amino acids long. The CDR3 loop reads CASSLWTGEDYEQYF. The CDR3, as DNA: TGCGCCAGCAGCTTGTGGACAGGGGAAGACTACGAGCAGTACTTC.

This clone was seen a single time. The chain's CDR3 is CAVHGPYEQYF. The DNA for the CDR3 is TGTGCCGTCCACGGTCCCTACGAGCAGTACTTC. This rearrangement joins TRBV9 to TRBJ2-7; D unresolved. From germline, CDR1 is SGDLS and CDR2 YYNGEE. The CDR3 is 11 amino acids. The V end was cut by 10 bases, the J end by 2 bases, with 10 bases between.

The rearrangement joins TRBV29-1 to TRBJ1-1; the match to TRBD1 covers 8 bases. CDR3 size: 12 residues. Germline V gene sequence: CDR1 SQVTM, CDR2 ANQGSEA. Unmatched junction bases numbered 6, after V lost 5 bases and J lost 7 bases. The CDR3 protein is CSVRGQGFEAFF. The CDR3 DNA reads TGCAGCGTTAGAGGACAGGGATTTGAAGCTTTCTTT.